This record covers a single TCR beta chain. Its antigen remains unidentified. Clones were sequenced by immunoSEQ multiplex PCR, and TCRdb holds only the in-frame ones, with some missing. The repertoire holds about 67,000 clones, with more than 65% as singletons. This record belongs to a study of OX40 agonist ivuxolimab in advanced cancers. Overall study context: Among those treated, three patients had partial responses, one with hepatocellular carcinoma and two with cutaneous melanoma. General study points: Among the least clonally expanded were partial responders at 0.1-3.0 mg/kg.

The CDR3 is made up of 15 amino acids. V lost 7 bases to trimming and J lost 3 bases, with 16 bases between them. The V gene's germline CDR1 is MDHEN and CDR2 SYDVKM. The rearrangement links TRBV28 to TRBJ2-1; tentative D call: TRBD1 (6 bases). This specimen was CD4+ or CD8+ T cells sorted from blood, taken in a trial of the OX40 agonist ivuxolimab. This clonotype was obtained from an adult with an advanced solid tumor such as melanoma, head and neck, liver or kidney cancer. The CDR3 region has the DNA TGTGCCAGCAACTTCGCCAGGGGATTCTACAATGAGCAGTTCTTC. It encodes CASNFARGFYNEQFF.